This is a list of T cell receptor beta chains from one sample in a study of cytomegalovirus exposure and HLA in healthy donors. TCRdb's copy holds only in-frame clones and misses some; the assay was immunoSEQ multiplex PCR. Of about 98,000 clones listed, 70% to 80% are singletons. Sample: PBMCs. The receptors come from a man aged 55-75 years in good health and CMV-seropositive. The CDR3 runs from the conserved cysteine through the conserved F or W. A D gene is named only where the DNA matches it firmly.

v_call: TRBV10-3; d_call: TRBD2; j_call: TRBJ2-1; cdr3_nt: TGTGCCATCTCTGCGGGGGGGCCCTATGAGCAGTTCTTC; cdr3_aa: CAISAGGPYEQFF
v_call: TRBV7-2; d_call: NA; j_call: TRBJ1-2; cdr3_nt: TGTGCCAGCAGCTTAGGGGGCAGCAACTATGGCTACACCTTC; cdr3_aa: CASSLGGSNYGYTF
v_call: TRBV7-9; d_call: TRBD1; j_call: TRBJ2-7; cdr3_nt: TGTGCCAGCAGCTCACAGGGGAGTCTTTACGAGCAGTACTTC; cdr3_aa: CASSSQGSLYEQYF
v_call: TRBV6-1; d_call: NA; j_call: TRBJ1-2; cdr3_nt: TGTGCCAGCACCAATGGACACCTACTCTCCTTC; cdr3_aa: CASTNGHLLSF
v_call: TRBV10-1; d_call: TRBD1; j_call: TRBJ2-1; cdr3_nt: TGCGCCAGCAGTGGGGGGCAGGGGGCGAAAAATGAGCAGTTCTTC; cdr3_aa: CASSGGQGAKNEQFF
v_call: TRBV5-1; d_call: NA; j_call: TRBJ2-5; cdr3_nt: TGCGCCAGCAGCTGGGGGGACAGCCAAGAGACCCAGTACTTC; cdr3_aa: CASSWGDSQETQYF
v_call: TRBV7-3; d_call: NA; j_call: TRBJ1-1; cdr3_nt: TGTGCCAGCAGCTCGCAGGTATTCACTGAAGCTTTCTTT; cdr3_aa: CASSSQVFTEAFF
v_call: TRBV10-1; d_call: TRBD1; j_call: TRBJ2-7; cdr3_nt: TGCGCCAGCAGTGAGGGCAGTCCCAGGGGGAGACAGTACTTC; cdr3_aa: CASSEGSPRGRQYF
v_call: TRBV4-3; d_call: NA; j_call: TRBJ1-3; cdr3_nt: TGCGCCAGCAGCCAAGAAAGTACAGCCCCTGGAAACACCATATATTTT; cdr3_aa: CASSQESTAPGNTIYF
v_call: TRBV6-6; d_call: NA; j_call: TRBJ2-3; cdr3_nt: TGTGCCAGCAGTTACACGACTAGAGGGGAAAGAGATACGCAGTATTTT; cdr3_aa: CASSYTTRGERDTQYF
v_call: TRBV2; d_call: TRBD1; j_call: TRBJ1-1; cdr3_nt: TGTGCCAGCAACCTTTCCGGGACAGGGAGAGGTGAAGCTTTCTTT; cdr3_aa: CASNLSGTGRGEAFF
v_call: TRBV7-6; d_call: TRBD1; j_call: TRBJ2-2; cdr3_nt: TGTGCCAGCAGCTTATTTTACAGTCCGGGACAGCGGTTCGGGGAGCTGTTTTTT; cdr3_aa: CASSLFYSPGQRFGELFF